Here is one T cell receptor (beta chain) with its context. Its cognate antigen is unknown. The sample comes from a study of long-term antiretroviral therapy in people with HIV. CDR3 length: 13 amino acids. From germline, CDR1 is MDHEN and CDR2 SYDVKM. With 6 bases removed from V and 9 bases from J, the gap between germline ends came to 14 bases. The libraries were made with immunoSEQ v3.0 at survey level. Clones were sequenced by immunoSEQ multiplex PCR, and TCRdb holds only the in-frame ones, with some missing. The profile covers roughly 6,500 clones, with approximately 83% appearing a single time and under 3.5% taken by the ten largest. The study, taken as a whole, reports: Controls exceeded HIV repertoires in CDR3 length range.

The material was unsorted PBMCs, obtained 3.7 years after starting antiretroviral therapy. This chain links TRBV28 with TRBJ2-2, with D maybe TRBD1 (6 bases). The sequence was collected from a woman between 50 and 59 years old with HIV. The CDR3 sequence: CASSNGQSRELFF. CDR3 nucleotides: TGTGCCAGCAGCAACGGACAGTCCCGGGAGCTGTTTTTT.